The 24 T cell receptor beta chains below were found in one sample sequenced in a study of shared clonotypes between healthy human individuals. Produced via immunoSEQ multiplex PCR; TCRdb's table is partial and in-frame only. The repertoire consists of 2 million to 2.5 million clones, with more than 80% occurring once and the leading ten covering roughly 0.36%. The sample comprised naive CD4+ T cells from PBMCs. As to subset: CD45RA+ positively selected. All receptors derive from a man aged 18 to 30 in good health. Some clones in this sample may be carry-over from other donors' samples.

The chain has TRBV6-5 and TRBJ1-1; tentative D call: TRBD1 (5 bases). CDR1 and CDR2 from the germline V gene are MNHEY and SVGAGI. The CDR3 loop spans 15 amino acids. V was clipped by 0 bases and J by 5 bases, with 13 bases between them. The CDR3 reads CASSYSPGSGTEAFF. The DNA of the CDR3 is TGTGCCAGCAGTTACTCCCCGGGGTCAGGGACTGAAGCTTTCTTT.

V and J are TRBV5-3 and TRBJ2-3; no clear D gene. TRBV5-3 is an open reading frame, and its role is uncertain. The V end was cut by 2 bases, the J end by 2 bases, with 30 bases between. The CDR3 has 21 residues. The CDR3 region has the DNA TGTGCCAGAAGCTTTCCCCCCGAGTGTAGGTCTCCTTCATCCCTCACAGATACGCAGTATTTT. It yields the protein CARSFPPECRSPSSLTDTQYF.

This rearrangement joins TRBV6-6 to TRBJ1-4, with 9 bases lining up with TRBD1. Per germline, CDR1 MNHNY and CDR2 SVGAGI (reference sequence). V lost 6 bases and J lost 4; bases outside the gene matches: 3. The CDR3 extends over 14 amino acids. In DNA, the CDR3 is TGTGCCAGCAGCCCGGGACAGGGTAATGAAAAACTGTTTTTT. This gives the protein CASSPGQGNEKLFF.

The CDR3 loop is CASSRRTSYEQYF. The CDR3 DNA reads as TGTGCCAGTAGCAGACGGACATCCTACGAGCAGTACTTC. The chain recombines TRBV19 with TRBJ2-7, with a possible D match to TRBD1 (5 bases). The germline gives CDR1 LNHDA, CDR2 SQIVND (reference sequence). The V end was cut by 6 bases, the J end by 1 base, with 10 bases between. The CDR3 has 13 amino acids.

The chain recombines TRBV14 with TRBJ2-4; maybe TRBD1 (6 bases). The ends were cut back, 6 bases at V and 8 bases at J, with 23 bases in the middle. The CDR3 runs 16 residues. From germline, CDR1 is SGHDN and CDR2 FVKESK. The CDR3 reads CASRNRVIGGVDIQYF. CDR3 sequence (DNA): TGTGCCAGCAGAAACAGGGTAATAGGAGGTGTGGACATTCAGTACTTC.

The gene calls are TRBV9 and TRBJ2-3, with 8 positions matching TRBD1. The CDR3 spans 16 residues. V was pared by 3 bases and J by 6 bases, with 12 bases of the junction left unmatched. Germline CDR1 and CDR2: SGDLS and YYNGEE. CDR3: CASSAGTSTGADTQYF. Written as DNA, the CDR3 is TGTGCCAGCAGCGCAGGGACCTCGACAGGGGCGGATACGCAGTATTTT.

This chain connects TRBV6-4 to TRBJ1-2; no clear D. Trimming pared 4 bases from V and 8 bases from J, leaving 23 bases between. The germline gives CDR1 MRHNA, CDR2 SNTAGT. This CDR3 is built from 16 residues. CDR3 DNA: TGTGCCAGCAGTGCTACTCCCGGAAACCCCCTCGGAGGCTACACCTTC. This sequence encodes CASSATPGNPLGGYTF.

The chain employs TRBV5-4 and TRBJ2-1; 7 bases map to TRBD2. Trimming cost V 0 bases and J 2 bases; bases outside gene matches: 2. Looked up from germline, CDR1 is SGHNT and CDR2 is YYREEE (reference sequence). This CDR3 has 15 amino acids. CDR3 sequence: CASSLASGPYNEQFF. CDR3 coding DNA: TGTGCCAGCAGCTTGGCTAGCGGACCCTACAATGAGCAGTTCTTC.

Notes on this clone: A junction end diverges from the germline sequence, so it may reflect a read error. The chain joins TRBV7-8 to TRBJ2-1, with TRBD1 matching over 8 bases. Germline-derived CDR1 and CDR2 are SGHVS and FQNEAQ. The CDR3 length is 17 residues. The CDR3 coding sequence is TGTGCCAGCAGCTTAACAGCCACGGGCAGGGGGCTTACCGAGGAGGTCTTC. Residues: CASSLTATGRGLTEEVF.

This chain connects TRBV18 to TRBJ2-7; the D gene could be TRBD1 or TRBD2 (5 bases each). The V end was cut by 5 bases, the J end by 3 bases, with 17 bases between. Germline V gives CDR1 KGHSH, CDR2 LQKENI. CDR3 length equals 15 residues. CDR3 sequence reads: CASSTGQGANYEQYF. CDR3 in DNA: TGTGCCAGCTCAACGGGGCAGGGAGCTAACTACGAGCAGTACTTC.

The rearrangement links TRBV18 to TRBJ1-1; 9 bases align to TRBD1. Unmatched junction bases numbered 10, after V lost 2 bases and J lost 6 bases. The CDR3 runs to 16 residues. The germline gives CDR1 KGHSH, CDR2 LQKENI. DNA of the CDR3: TGTGCCAGCTCACCAGACAAAGGGACAGGGATCGCTGAAGCTTTCTTT. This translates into CASSPDKGTGIAEAFF.

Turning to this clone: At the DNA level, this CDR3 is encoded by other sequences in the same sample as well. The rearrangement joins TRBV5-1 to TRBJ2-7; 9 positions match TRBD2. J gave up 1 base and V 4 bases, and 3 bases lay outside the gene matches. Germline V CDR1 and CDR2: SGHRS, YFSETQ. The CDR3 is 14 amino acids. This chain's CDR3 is CASSLLAGSYEQYF. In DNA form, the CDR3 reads TGCGCCAGCAGCCTGCTAGCGGGGTCCTACGAGCAGTACTTC. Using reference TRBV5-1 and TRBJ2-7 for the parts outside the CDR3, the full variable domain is KAGVTQTPRYLIKTRGQQVTLSCSPISGHRSVSWYQQTPGQGLQFLFEYFSETQRNKGNFPGRFSGRQFSNSRSEMNVSTLELGDSALYLCASSLLAGSYEQYFGPGTRLTVT.

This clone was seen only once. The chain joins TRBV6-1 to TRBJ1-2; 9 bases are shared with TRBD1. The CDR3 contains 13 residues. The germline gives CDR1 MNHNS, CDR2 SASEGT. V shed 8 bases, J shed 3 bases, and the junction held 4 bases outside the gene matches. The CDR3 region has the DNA TGTGCCAGCGGGGACAGGGTGGACTATGGCTACACCTTC. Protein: CASGDRVDYGYTF.

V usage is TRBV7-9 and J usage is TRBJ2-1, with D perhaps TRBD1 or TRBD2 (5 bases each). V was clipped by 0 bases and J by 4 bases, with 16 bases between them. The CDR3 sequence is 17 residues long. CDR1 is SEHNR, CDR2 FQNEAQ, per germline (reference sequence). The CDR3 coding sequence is TGTGCCAGCAGCTTAGCGGGGGTAGCGAAGTCTTACAATGAGCAGTTCTTC. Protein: CASSLAGVAKSYNEQFF.

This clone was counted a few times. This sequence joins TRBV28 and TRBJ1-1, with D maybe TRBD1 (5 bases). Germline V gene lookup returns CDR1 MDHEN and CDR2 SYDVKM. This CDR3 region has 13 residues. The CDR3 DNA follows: TGTGAAACGGTAGGGGTGGGAGGCACTGAAGCTTTCTTT. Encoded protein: CETVGVGGTEAFF.

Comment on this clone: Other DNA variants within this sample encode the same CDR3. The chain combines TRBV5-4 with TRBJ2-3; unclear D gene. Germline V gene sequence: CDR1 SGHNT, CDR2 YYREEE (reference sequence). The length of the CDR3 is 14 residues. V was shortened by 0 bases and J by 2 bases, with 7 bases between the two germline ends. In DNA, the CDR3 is TGTGCCAGCAGCTTGGGAAGGGCCACAGATACGCAGTATTTT. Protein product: CASSLGRATDTQYF.

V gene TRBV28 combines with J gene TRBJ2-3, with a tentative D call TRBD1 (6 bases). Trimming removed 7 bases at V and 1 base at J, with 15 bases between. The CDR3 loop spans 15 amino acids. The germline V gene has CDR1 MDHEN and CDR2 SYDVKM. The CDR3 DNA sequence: TGTGCCAGCACCTCTCCAGGGGCAGGCACAGATACGCAGTATTTT. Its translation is CASTSPGAGTDTQYF.

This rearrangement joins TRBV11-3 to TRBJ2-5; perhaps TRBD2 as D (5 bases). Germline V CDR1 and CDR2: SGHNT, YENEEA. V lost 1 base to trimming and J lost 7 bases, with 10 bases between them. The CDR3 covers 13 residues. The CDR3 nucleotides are TGTGCCAGCAGCTTAGGGAGGTCCGGGACCCAGTACTTC. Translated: CASSLGRSGTQYF.

The CDR3 reads CASSVPNTGELFF. The DNA of the CDR3 is TGTGCCAGCAGTGTCCCGAACACCGGGGAGCTGTTTTTT. The J gene is TRBJ2-2, the V gene TRBV6-1; D gene unclear. Trimming removed 4 bases from V and 0 bases from J, with 3 bases in between. CDR3 size: 13 residues. CDR1 and CDR2 from the germline V gene are MNHNS and SASEGT.

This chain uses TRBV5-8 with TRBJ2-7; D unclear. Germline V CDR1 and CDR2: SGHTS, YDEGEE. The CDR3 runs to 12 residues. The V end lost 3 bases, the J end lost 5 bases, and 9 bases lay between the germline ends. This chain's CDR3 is CASSSQSHEQYF. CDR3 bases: TGTGCCAGCAGCTCCCAGTCCCACGAGCAGTACTTC.

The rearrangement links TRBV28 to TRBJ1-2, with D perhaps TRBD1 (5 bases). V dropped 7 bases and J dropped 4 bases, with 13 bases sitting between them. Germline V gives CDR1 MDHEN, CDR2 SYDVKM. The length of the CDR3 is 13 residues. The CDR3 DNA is TGTGCCAGCACCCCCGCAGGGCCCTATGGCTACACCTTC. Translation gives CASTPAGPYGYTF.

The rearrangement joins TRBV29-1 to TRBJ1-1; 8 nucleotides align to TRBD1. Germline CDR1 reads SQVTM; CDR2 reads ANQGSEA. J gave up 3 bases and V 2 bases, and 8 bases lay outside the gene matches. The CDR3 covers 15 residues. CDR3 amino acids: CSVEPRDRMYTEAFF. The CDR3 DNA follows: TGCAGCGTTGAACCCCGGGACAGGATGTACACTGAAGCTTTCTTT.

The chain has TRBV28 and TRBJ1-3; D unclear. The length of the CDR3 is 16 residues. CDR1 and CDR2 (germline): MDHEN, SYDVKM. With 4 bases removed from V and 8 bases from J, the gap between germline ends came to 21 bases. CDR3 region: CASSSPFGNSPYTIYF. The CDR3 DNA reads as TGTGCCAGCAGTTCGCCTTTCGGCAATTCCCCTTACACCATATATTTT.

Written as DNA, the CDR3 is TGTGCCAGTAGTACCCGACAGGCGGATAAAAACATTCAGTACTTC. This encodes CASSTRQADKNIQYF. The genes are TRBV19 and TRBJ2-4; possibly TRBD1 for D (6 bases). This CDR3 is 15 amino acids long. The V gene's germline CDR1 is LNHDA and CDR2 SQIVND (reference sequence). The germline V and J ends were trimmed by 4 bases and 4 bases, with 14 bases remaining between them.